This T cell receptor beta chain was identified during a study of T cell responses to AZD1222 COVID-19 vaccine. Study-wide context: Second doses at about 4 or about 12 weeks were pooled.

Worth noting for this clone: Its antigen is not known.

This CDR3 comprises 17 residues. CDR1 is SNHLY and CDR2 is FYNNEI in the germline V gene. V shed 8 bases and J 2 bases; nucleotides not matched to a gene: 16. Study observations and caveats: Close to half of spike-specific TCRs reportedly recognize unmutated variant regions. Every sample of the repertoires postdated the peak T cell response.

The protocol was immunoSEQ multiplex PCR, while the TCRdb copy is restricted to in-frame clones and leaves out a portion. The data hold approximately 140,000 clones, with approximately 94% observed a single time. The source is an adult in good health. The chain joins TRBV2 to TRBJ2-7; TRBD1 matches at 9 bases. The specimen was peripheral blood, collected on day 0 of AZD1222 vaccination. CDR3: CASPRTTLDRGPYEQYF. CDR3 nucleotide sequence: TGTGCCAGCCCGAGGACTACCCTGGACAGGGGTCCCTACGAGCAGTACTTC.